One sample yielded the 16 T cell receptor beta chains listed below, sequenced in a study of blood T cell repertoires in COVID-19 (TCRdb year 2020). Library creation used the immunoSEQ multiplex PCR assay. Here the immuneACCESS table is served through TCRdb, limited to in-frame sequences with V and J called. Missing clones are a known gap in these copies; in checked studies unresolved V genes cover under half, and the rest lacks a known reason. The sample includes 250,000 to 300,000 clones, with about 86% observed a single time. Roughly 2.9% of the sample rests with the top ten. Material: peripheral blood. Receptor source: an older woman with active or convalescent COVID-19.

The V call is TRBV7-7, the J call TRBJ2-3, with TRBD2 matching over 12 bases. The CDR3 sequence is 16 residues long. Germline CDR1 is SSHAT and CDR2 is FNYEAQ (reference sequence). Germline trimming cut 2 bases from V and 8 bases from J; bases unmatched to any gene: 8. In DNA form, the CDR3 reads TGTGCCAGCAGCTTAACTAGCGGGGGGTCAGGGTCTACGCAGTATTTT. This sequence encodes CASSLTSGGSGSTQYF.

The V gene is TRBV3-1 (or the pseudogene TRBV3-2), the J gene TRBJ2-2; tentative D call: TRBD2 (6 bases). CDR3 length: 16 amino acids. V was pared by 5 bases and J by 0 bases, with 13 bases between. Looked up from germline, CDR1 is LGHDT and CDR2 is YNNKEL (reference sequence). CDR3 sequence (DNA): TGTGCCAGCAGCTGGGGGACTGCCGCGAACACCGGGGAGCTGTTTTTT. Translated: CASSWGTAANTGELFF.

This sequence joins TRBV2 and TRBJ1-2; no clear D gene. CDR1 SNHLY and CDR2 FYNNEI come from the germline V gene. Trimming took off 2 bases at V and 1 base at J, with 5 bases between the two ends. The length of the CDR3 is 13 residues. CDR3 loop: CASSESVNYGYTF. The CDR3 DNA sequence: TGTGCCAGCAGTGAAAGCGTTAACTATGGCTACACCTTC.

This clone was seen once. This chain uses TRBV5-4 with TRBJ2-2; no clear D gene. The length of the CDR3 is 14 residues. Looked up from germline, CDR1 is SGHNT and CDR2 is YYREEE (reference sequence). Trimming removed 1 base at V and 5 bases at J, with 9 bases between. The CDR3 DNA sequence: TGTGCCAGCAGCTTGCCAGGTGGAACCGGGGAGCTGTTTTTT. Protein: CASSLPGGTGELFF. The full variable domain, completed using reference TRBV5-4 and TRBJ2-2, is ETGVTQSPTHLIKTRGQQVTLRCSSQSGHNTVSWYQQALGQGPQFIFQYYREEENGRGNFPPRFSGLQFPNYSSELNVNALELDDSALYLCASSLPGGTGELFFGEGSRLTVL.

The chain uses TRBV27 and TRBJ1-1; the D gene is possibly TRBD1 (5 bases). This CDR3 is built from 13 residues. Deletions cut 6 bases from V and 3 bases from J, with 11 bases between. The germline V gene encodes CDR1 MNHEY and CDR2 SMNVEV (reference sequence). Written as DNA, the CDR3 is TGTGCCAGCAGCCGACGGGGGTACACTGAAGCTTTCTTT. It codes for CASSRRGYTEAFF.

This clone was seen more than once but under ten times. The V gene is TRBV7-9, the J gene TRBJ1-2; possibly TRBD1 for D (5 bases). CDR3 length: 13 amino acids. V gave up 5 bases and J gave up 2 bases, with 9 bases separating them. Germline-derived CDR1 and CDR2 are SEHNR and FQNEAQ (reference sequence). CDR3 bases: TGTGCCAGCAGCAATCGACAGAACTATGGCTACACCTTC. The encoded protein is CASSNRQNYGYTF.

The rearrangement joins TRBV9 to TRBJ2-5; maybe TRBD1 (6 bases). The germline CDR1 and CDR2 sequences are SGDLS and YYNGEE. With 4 bases removed from V and 1 base from J, the gap between germline ends came to 11 bases. The length of the CDR3 is 14 residues. The CDR3 DNA sequence: TGTGCCAGCAGCCCTCGGGACATCCAAGAGACCCAGTACTTC. It is translated as CASSPRDIQETQYF.

The genes are TRBV10-3 and TRBJ1-2; 8 bases match TRBD1. The CDR3 has 13 residues. The V gene's germline CDR1 is ENHRY and CDR2 SYGVKD. V trimming: 0 bases; J trimming: 8 bases; junction bases outside the gene matches: 2. CDR3 amino acids: CAISESTGAGYTF. The CDR3 DNA is TGTGCCATCAGTGAGTCGACAGGGGCCGGCTACACCTTC.

This chain links TRBV4-3 with TRBJ2-2; D call uncertain. Trimming stripped 0 bases from V and 13 bases from J, with 21 bases between. This CDR3 is built from 16 residues. CDR1 and CDR2 from the germline V gene are LGHNA and YSLEER. Here the CDR3 reads CASSQDLFQNPSTLFF. The DNA for the CDR3 is TGCGCCAGCAGCCAAGACCTGTTCCAAAATCCGAGTACGCTGTTTTTT.

The V gene is TRBV6-1, the J gene TRBJ1-3; 9 nucleotides align to TRBD1. V lost 4 bases, J lost 1 base, and 5 bases stayed unmatched. Germline lookup yields CDR1 MNHNS and CDR2 SASEGT. This CDR3 region has 16 residues. Written as DNA, the CDR3 is TGTGCCAGCAGTGCACAGGGGGCGAGGTCTGGAAACACCATATATTTT. Encoded protein: CASSAQGARSGNTIYF.

The chain carries TRBV5-1 and TRBJ2-5, with TRBD2 identical over 7 bases. The trim removed 5 bases at V and 7 bases at J, leaving 11 bases unmatched. The CDR3 totals 14 residues. Germline V lookup: CDR1 SGHRS, CDR2 YFSETQ. The chain's CDR3 is CASSQSGDSGTQYF. The CDR3 nucleotides read TGCGCCAGCAGTCAAAGCGGGGACTCGGGGACCCAGTACTTC.

The chain is built from TRBV29-1 and TRBJ2-7; TRBD1 matches at 10 bases. The CDR3 sequence is 13 residues long. The germline gives CDR1 SQVTM, CDR2 ANQGSEA. V lost 7 bases and J lost 5; bases outside the gene matches: 8. The CDR3 loop is CSARTGGNNEQYF. The DNA for the CDR3 is TGCAGCGCACGGACAGGGGGGAACAACGAGCAGTACTTC.

The chain couples TRBV19 to TRBJ2-7; possibly TRBD2 for D (5 bases). The CDR3 consists of 13 residues. Deletions cut 5 bases from V and 3 bases from J, with 11 bases between. The germline V gene encodes CDR1 LNHDA and CDR2 SQIVND (reference sequence). For the CDR3, the DNA is TGTGCCAGTAGTCCCCGTGGACTCTACGAGCAGTACTTC. This translates into CASSPRGLYEQYF. The full variable domain, in which reference TRBV19 and TRBJ2-7 provide the parts outside the CDR3, is DGGITQSPKYLFRKEGQNVTLSCEQNLNHDAMYWYRQDPGQGLRLIYYSQIVNDFQKGDIAEGYSVSREKKESFPLTVTSAQKNPTAFYLCASSPRGLYEQYFGPGTRLTVT.

The chain carries TRBV5-4 and TRBJ2-7; D remains unclear. The V end was cut by 0 bases, the J end by 5 bases, with 9 bases between. The CDR3 covers 13 residues. CDR1 and CDR2 (germline): SGHNT, YYREEE (reference sequence). The CDR3 DNA is TGTGCCAGCAGCTTGGAGGCGAGGAACGAGCAGTACTTC. It translates to CASSLEARNEQYF.

The V gene is TRBV6-4, the J gene TRBJ2-7, with D tentatively TRBD2 (6 bases). From germline, CDR1 is MRHNA and CDR2 SNTAGT. Trimming stripped 4 bases from V and 4 bases from J, with 8 bases between. The CDR3 is 12 residues long. This CDR3 is CASSARGYEQYF. CDR3 nucleotides: TGTGCCAGCAGTGCTCGGGGGTACGAGCAGTACTTC.

This chain joins TRBV5-1 and TRBJ1-2; TRBD1 matches 9 bases. This CDR3 is built from 13 residues. The V and J ends lost 4 bases and 4 bases, in that order; junction bases with no gene match: 2. From germline, CDR1 is SGHRS and CDR2 YFSETQ. The CDR3 sequence: CASSPTGGYGYTF. The CDR3 region has the DNA TGCGCCAGCAGCCCGACAGGGGGCTATGGCTACACCTTC.